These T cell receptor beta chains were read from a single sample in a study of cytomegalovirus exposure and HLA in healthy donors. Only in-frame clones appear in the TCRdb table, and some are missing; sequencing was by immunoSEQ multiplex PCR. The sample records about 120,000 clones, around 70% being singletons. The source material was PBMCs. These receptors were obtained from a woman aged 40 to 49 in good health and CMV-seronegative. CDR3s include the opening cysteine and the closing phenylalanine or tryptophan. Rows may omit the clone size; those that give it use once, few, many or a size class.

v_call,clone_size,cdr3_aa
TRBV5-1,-,CASSLVGQGTEQYF
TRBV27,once,CASWTSGRASYNEQFF
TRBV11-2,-,CASSSESDSTLYNEQFF
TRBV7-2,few,CASSRGQGFNTEAFF
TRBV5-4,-,CASSPNRGNGYTF
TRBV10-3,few,CAISQGANDSPLHF
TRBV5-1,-,CASSLAVSDEAFF
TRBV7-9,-,CASSFGSVREKLFF
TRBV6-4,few,CASSEGGSGANVLTF
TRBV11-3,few,CASSSANLGLAGGKQFF
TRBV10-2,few,CASSPRQDNEQFF
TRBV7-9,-,CASSLERTGLAGNTIYF
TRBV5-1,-,CASSLTPSRGTDTQYF
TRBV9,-,CASSLYSSYNEQFF
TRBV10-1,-,CAGMTGDGTDTQYF
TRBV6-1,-,CASSQDRMDEKLFF
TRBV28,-,CASRAGTGGYGYTF
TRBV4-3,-,CASSQAVPRTSGGPEQFF
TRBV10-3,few,CAISEPSGGANEKLFF
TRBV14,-,CASSQSSGKGYF
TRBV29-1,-,CSVVAGPKETQYF
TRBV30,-,CAWSVSAGDEQFF
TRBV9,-,CASSVGTSGLAKNIQYF
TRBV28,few,CATHSMGQGAYGYTF
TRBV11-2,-,CASSLRGRFYGYTF
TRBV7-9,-,CSSSLAGQDYGYTF
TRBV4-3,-,CASSQEEGSGANVLTF
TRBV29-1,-,CSVEKGGQGAPNTF
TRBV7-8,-,CASSRGGYNEQFF
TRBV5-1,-,CASSLASGRHSPLHF
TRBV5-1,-,CASTKSLRGNTGELFF
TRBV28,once,CASSIPGLAGGEQYF
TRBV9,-,CASSVSPSGSAYEQYF
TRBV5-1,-,CASSLELQGGSSYNSPLHF
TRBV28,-,CASSFGGYNEQFF
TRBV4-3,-,CASSLLTNFNEQFF
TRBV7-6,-,CASSYTVNTEAFF
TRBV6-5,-,CASSYSIVRDTEAFF